These 29 T cell receptor beta chains came from one sample sequenced in a study of T cell clonotyping in hematopoietic cell transplantation. Measured with immunoSEQ multiplex PCR; TCRdb has only the in-frame clones, and not every one. The sample has about 41,000 clones, 95% seen once. The sequencing sample was made of peripheral blood mononuclear cells. These receptors originate from a man aged 25 to 40 in good health. Some clones in this sample may be carry-over from other donors' samples.

The rearrangement links TRBV29-1 to TRBJ2-4; D may be TRBD1 (6 bases). The V gene lost 7 bases and the J gene lost 9 bases, with 19 bases spanning the gap. The CDR3 is 13 residues long. Per the germline V gene, CDR1 is SQVTM and CDR2 is ANQGSEA. CDR3 bases: TGCAGCGCCTATACTACAGGGTCAGGCATTCAGTACTTC. It encodes CSAYTTGSGIQYF.

This clone was found a few times. The J gene is TRBJ1-4, the V gene TRBV19; D call uncertain. This CDR3 region has 13 residues. The V end lost 6 bases, the J end lost 7 bases, and 12 bases lay between the germline ends. Germline CDR1 and CDR2: LNHDA and SQIVND (reference sequence). The CDR3 reads CASRPQASEKLFF. In nucleotides, the CDR3 is TGTGCCAGTAGGCCGCAGGCGAGTGAAAAACTGTTTTTT. Full variable domain (missing parts from reference TRBV19 and TRBJ1-4): DGGITQSPKYLFRKEGQNVTLSCEQNLNHDAMYWYRQDPGQGLRLIYYSQIVNDFQKGDIAEGYSVSREKKESFPLTVTSAQKNPTAFYLCASRPQASEKLFFGSGTQLSVL.

The count of this clone is one. The chain uses TRBV7-9 and TRBJ1-1; TRBD1 might be the D (6 bases). This CDR3 comprises 13 residues. CDR1 and CDR2 from the germline V gene are SEHNR and FQNEAQ (reference sequence). Trimming cost V 6 bases and J 1 base, with 9 bases left between them. The CDR3 spells CASRPGQNTEAFF. DNA of the CDR3: TGTGCCAGCAGGCCGGGACAGAACACTGAAGCTTTCTTT.

The chain uses TRBV9 and TRBJ2-3, with 13 bases matching TRBD2. The CDR3 spans 16 residues. Losses at the gene ends were 3 bases for V and 6 bases for J; bases not matched to a gene: 7. Germline V lookup: CDR1 SGDLS, CDR2 YYNGEE. In nucleotides, the CDR3 is TGTGCCAGCAGCGCACTAGCGGGGGGGCCTCCCGATACGCAGTATTTT. As protein: CASSALAGGPPDTQYF.

This clone was observed once. The CDR3 is CASSLGLVLAGEWEQYF. DNA of the CDR3: TGTGCCAGCAGCTTAGGGCTTGTGCTAGCGGGAGAATGGGAGCAGTACTTC. The chain has TRBV11-3 and TRBJ2-7, with 10 bases matching TRBD2. The trim removed 1 base at V and 7 bases at J, leaving 13 bases unmatched. CDR1 and CDR2 (germline): SGHNT, YENEEA. The CDR3 runs 17 residues.

The chain couples TRBV11-2 to TRBJ2-1; D is undetermined. V was pared by 3 bases and J by 7 bases, with 4 bases between. The germline V gene encodes CDR1 SGHAT and CDR2 FQNNGV. CDR3 length: 11 residues. The CDR3 region is CASSFTNEQFF. CDR3 in DNA: TGTGCCAGCAGCTTTACGAATGAGCAGTTCTTC.

The chain joins TRBV18 to TRBJ1-1; D is unresolved. Germline CDR1 and CDR2: KGHSH and LQKENI. V lost 9 bases and J lost 1, with 18 bases in between. The CDR3 extends over 15 amino acids. CDR3 loop: CASSMLGRENTEAFF. CDR3 nucleotides: TGTGCCAGTAGCATGTTAGGACGGGAGAACACTGAAGCTTTCTTT.

The CDR3 DNA is TGTGCCAGCAGTAGAGGGGTCGGTTCCTACAATGAGCAGTTCTTC. Its translation: CASSRGVGSYNEQFF. This chain joins TRBV27 and TRBJ2-1; perhaps D is TRBD1 or TRBD2 (5 bases each). The germline gives CDR1 MNHEY, CDR2 SMNVEV (reference sequence). The CDR3 contains 15 residues. V lost 5 bases, J lost 1 base, and 12 bases lay in between.

The chain joins TRBV19 to TRBJ2-7; TRBD2 aligns across 9 bases. Germline trimming cut 8 bases from V and 1 base from J; bases unmatched to any gene: 9. In germline, CDR1 is LNHDA, CDR2 SQIVND (reference sequence). The CDR3 contains 15 residues. The CDR3 spells CASQGAGGDSYEQYF. CDR3 in DNA: TGTGCCAGTCAGGGTGCGGGAGGGGATTCCTACGAGCAGTACTTC.

The genes are TRBV4-2 and TRBJ2-5; 9 bases align to TRBD2. The CDR3 is 15 residues long. Losses at the gene ends were 0 bases for V and 5 bases for J; bases not matched to a gene: 4. The germline gives CDR1 LGHNA, CDR2 YNFKEQ. The CDR3 reads CASSQDGLATETQYF. The DNA for the CDR3 is TGTGCCAGCAGCCAAGATGGACTAGCGACGGAGACCCAGTACTTC.

This clone was observed once. This chain links TRBV19 with TRBJ1-2; D gene ambiguous. In germline, CDR1 is LNHDA, CDR2 SQIVND (reference sequence). The CDR3 has 18 amino acids. V lost 3 bases and J 0 bases, leaving 20 bases between the germline ends. Here the CDR3 reads CASSIVLRPPTSNYGYTF. DNA of the CDR3: TGTGCCAGTAGTATCGTGTTGCGCCCACCGACCTCTAACTATGGCTACACCTTC.

This clone was detected only a few times. This chain joins TRBV6-5 and TRBJ1-4; maybe TRBD1 (6 bases). Germline CDR1 reads MNHEY; CDR2 reads SVGAGI. V lost 6 bases and J 11 bases, leaving 16 bases between the germline ends. CDR3 size: 13 residues. The CDR3 bases are TGTGCCAGCAGCTCTACTAACAGGGATAAACTGTTTTTT. Its protein product is CASSSTNRDKLFF.

V is TRBV19 and J is TRBJ1-5, with TRBD1 identical over 7 bases. This CDR3 contains 15 residues. Per the germline V gene, CDR1 is LNHDA and CDR2 is SQIVND (reference sequence). V trimming: 4 bases; J trimming: 2 bases; junction bases outside the gene matches: 5. The CDR3 DNA follows: TGTGCCAGTAGTAGCGACAGGGTAGGCAATCAGCCCCAGCATTTT. Amino acids: CASSSDRVGNQPQHF.

The V and J genes are TRBV11-2 and TRBJ2-7, with D perhaps TRBD1 or TRBD2 (5 bases each). The CDR3 has 14 amino acids. Deletions cut 3 bases from V and 6 bases from J, with 15 bases between. Germline V CDR1 and CDR2: SGHAT, FQNNGV. The CDR3 spells CASSLRRGVSEQYF. The CDR3, as DNA: TGTGCCAGCAGCTTGAGAAGAGGGGTCTCCGAGCAGTACTTC.

The gene calls are TRBV19 and TRBJ1-4; D gene ambiguous. V was pared by 1 base and J by 2 bases, with 11 bases between. From germline, CDR1 is LNHDA and CDR2 SQIVND (reference sequence). This CDR3 region has 16 residues. In nucleotides, the CDR3 is TGTGCCAGTAGTATAGCGGGCAGTGCCACTAATGAAAAACTGTTTTTT. It encodes CASSIAGSATNEKLFF.

The chain has TRBV4-2 and TRBJ1-3; weak D call: TRBD1 (5 bases). V shed 2 bases and J shed 4 bases, with 18 bases lying between them. The CDR3 runs to 17 residues. The germline gives CDR1 LGHNA, CDR2 YNFKEQ. This chain's CDR3 is CASSQLDGPGPGNTIYF. CDR3 sequence (DNA): TGTGCCAGCAGCCAACTAGACGGCCCGGGACCGGGAAACACCATATATTTT.

Details on this clone: This same CDR3 is encoded by further DNA sequences in the sample. V and J are TRBV5-1 and TRBJ1-1, with D maybe TRBD1 (5 bases). Germline loops: CDR1 SGHRS, CDR2 YFSETQ. The CDR3 is made up of 13 amino acids. V gave up 4 bases and J gave up 0 bases, with 7 bases separating them. The CDR3: CASSPQVNTEAFF. CDR3 nucleotide sequence: TGCGCCAGCAGCCCACAGGTGAACACTGAAGCTTTCTTT.

The V gene is TRBV5-4, the J gene TRBJ2-3; weak D call: TRBD2 (6 bases). V lost 0 bases to trimming and J lost 2 bases, with 16 bases between them. The CDR3 length is 17 residues. Looked up from germline, CDR1 is SGHNT and CDR2 is YYREEE (reference sequence). CDR3 protein: CASSLELTSRYTDTQYF. DNA of the CDR3: TGTGCCAGCAGCTTGGAATTAACTAGCCGATACACAGATACGCAGTATTTT.

The chain carries TRBV14 and TRBJ2-3; tentatively, D is TRBD2 (6 bases). Trimming took off 1 base at V and 4 bases at J, with 9 bases between the two ends. Germline CDR1 SGHDN, CDR2 FVKESK. This CDR3 is 14 amino acids long. This chain's CDR3 is CASSQVSGADTQYF. CDR3 nucleotides: TGTGCCAGCAGCCAAGTTTCGGGGGCAGATACGCAGTATTTT.

The chain couples TRBV5-4 to TRBJ2-5; TRBD2 aligns across 10 bases. This CDR3 is 17 amino acids long. Losses at the gene ends were 0 bases for V and 1 base for J; bases not matched to a gene: 6. Germline CDR1 reads SGHNT; CDR2 reads YYREEE (reference sequence). CDR3 in DNA: TGTGCCAGCAGCTTGGACCTAGCGGGGGCGGGCCAAGAGACCCAGTACTTC. It encodes CASSLDLAGAGQETQYF.

V is TRBV29-1 and J is TRBJ1-1; D gene uncertain. Per the germline V gene, CDR1 is SQVTM and CDR2 is ANQGSEA. V lost 0 bases and J 5 bases, leaving 19 bases between the germline ends. The CDR3 has 16 amino acids. The CDR3 region has the DNA TGCAGCGTTGAAGAGGCTTCCCGGAACCCCGGGACTGAAGCTTTCTTT. This sequence encodes CSVEEASRNPGTEAFF.

The genes are TRBV14 and TRBJ1-2; D may be TRBD1 (5 bases). The V gene lost 3 bases and the J gene lost 4 bases, with 15 bases spanning the gap. Germline V CDR1 and CDR2: SGHDN, FVKESK. The CDR3 contains 15 residues. The CDR3 is CASSQGPGTVYGYTF. As DNA, the CDR3 is TGTGCCAGCAGCCAGGGCCCTGGGACGGTCTATGGCTACACCTTC.

The rearrangement joins TRBV7-2 to TRBJ1-5, with D perhaps TRBD1 (5 bases). With 2 bases removed from V and 7 bases from J, the gap between germline ends came to 12 bases. This CDR3 is built from 14 residues. Germline CDR1 SGHTA, CDR2 FQGNSA. CDR3 DNA: TGTGCCAGCAGCTTATTAGGGGTTCCCCAGCCCCAGCATTTT. Protein sequence: CASSLLGVPQPQHF.

V gene TRBV5-1 combines with J gene TRBJ2-7, with D hard to call. Per germline, CDR1 SGHRS and CDR2 YFSETQ. The CDR3 is 12 amino acids. Deletions cut 1 base from V and 5 bases from J, with 7 bases between. The CDR3 spells CASSLTPDEQYF. The CDR3 DNA follows: TGCGCCAGCAGCTTGACTCCGGACGAGCAGTACTTC.

The CDR3 DNA follows: TGTGCCAGCAGCTTAAGGTCTGGAAACACCATATATTTT. Amino acids: CASSLRSGNTIYF. The chain employs TRBV13 and TRBJ1-3; D is uncertain. Germline V gene sequence: CDR1 PRHDT, CDR2 FYEKMQ (reference sequence). Trimming pared 2 bases from V and 1 base from J, leaving 3 bases between. There are 13 residues in the CDR3.

V is TRBV10-3 and J is TRBJ1-1; TRBD1 aligns across 9 bases. Germline V gene lookup returns CDR1 ENHRY and CDR2 SYGVKD. The CDR3 has 15 residues. V lost 7 bases and J lost 0; bases outside the gene matches: 6. The CDR3 bases are TGTGCCATCACAGGGACAGGGCAAGTGAACACTGAAGCTTTCTTT. The encoded protein is CAITGTGQVNTEAFF.

V is TRBV7-2 and J is TRBJ2-7, with D hard to call. The CDR3 loop spans 13 amino acids. CDR1 is SGHTA, CDR2 FQGNSA, per germline. Trimming pared 1 base from V and 6 bases from J, leaving 10 bases between. CDR3 sequence reads: CASSLDLRGEQYF. The DNA of the CDR3 is TGTGCCAGCAGCTTAGATCTTAGAGGCGAGCAGTACTTC.

The V gene is TRBV5-1, the J gene TRBJ2-1; TRBD2 aligns across 9 bases. The germline V gene encodes CDR1 SGHRS and CDR2 YFSETQ. The CDR3 runs to 14 residues. V was clipped by 4 bases and J by 8 bases; unmatched bases: 7. The CDR3 DNA follows: TGCGCCAGCAGCGACGTAGCGGGAGCCGATGAGCAGTTCTTC. This translates into CASSDVAGADEQFF.

The rearrangement links TRBV2 to TRBJ1-3; 10 bases fit TRBD1. CDR3 size: 15 residues. Germline trimming cut 7 bases from V and 5 bases from J; bases unmatched to any gene: 8. CDR1 and CDR2 from the germline V gene are SNHLY and FYNNEI. In DNA, the CDR3 is TGTGCCAGCAATACCAGGACAGGGGGTAGAAACACCATATATTTT. This codes for CASNTRTGGRNTIYF.